The text below deals with one TCR beta chain. What it recognizes is unknown. This sample was taken from a study of memory CD4+ T cells and cytomegalovirus serostatus. Overall study findings and caveats: Suggested: most of the CMV-linked TCR signature lies in CD4+ memory cells. CD4+ memory repertoires contained about 40% of the roughly 150 reported CMV TCRbeta sequences.

From germline, CDR1 is SGHRS and CDR2 YFSETQ. The CDR3 consists of 13 residues. V was shortened by 2 bases and J by 4 bases, with 10 bases between the two germline ends. Assay used: immunoSEQ multiplex PCR; TCRdb lists only in-frame clones, some missing. The table includes approximately 88,000 clones, 80% detected once. The sort gate was single viable CD3+CD4+CD8-CD45RO+ cells for memory CD4+ T cells. Serostatus was set by detecting CMV pp150, pp28, p38, p52 IgG. Total CD4+ T cells were enriched by CD4 positive selection. The receptor was isolated from an adult in good health and CMV-seropositive. The chain joins TRBV5-1 to TRBJ2-7; D possibly corresponds to TRBD1 (6 bases). Sequences were obtained from memory CD4+ T cells from blood. Here the CDR3 DNA reads TGCGCCAGCAGCTTTCAGGGGAAATACGAGCAGTACTTC. This translates into CASSFQGKYEQYF. The full variable domain, in which reference TRBV5-1 and TRBJ2-7 provide the parts outside the CDR3, is KAGVTQTPRYLIKTRGQQVTLSCSPISGHRSVSWYQQTPGQGLQFLFEYFSETQRNKGNFPGRFSGRQFSNSRSEMNVSTLELGDSALYLCASSFQGKYEQYFGPGTRLTVT.